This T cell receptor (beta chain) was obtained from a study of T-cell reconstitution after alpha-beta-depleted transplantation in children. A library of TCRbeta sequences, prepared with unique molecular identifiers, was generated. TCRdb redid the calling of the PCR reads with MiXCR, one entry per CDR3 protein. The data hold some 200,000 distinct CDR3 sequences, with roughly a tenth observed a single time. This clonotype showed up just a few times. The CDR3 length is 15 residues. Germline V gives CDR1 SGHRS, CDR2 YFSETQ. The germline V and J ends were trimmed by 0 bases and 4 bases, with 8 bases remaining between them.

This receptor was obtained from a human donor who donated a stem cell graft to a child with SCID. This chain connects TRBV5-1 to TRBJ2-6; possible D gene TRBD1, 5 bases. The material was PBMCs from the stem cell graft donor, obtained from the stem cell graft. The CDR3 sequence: CASSLVGVGANVLTF. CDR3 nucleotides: TGCGCCAGCAGCTTGGTAGGGGTCGGGGCCAACGTCCTGACTTTC. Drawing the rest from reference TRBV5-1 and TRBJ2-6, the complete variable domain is KAGVTQTPRYLIKTRGQQVTLSCSPISGHRSVSWYQQTPGQGLQFLFEYFSETQRNKGNFPGRFSGRQFSNSRSEMNVSTLELGDSALYLCASSLVGVGANVLTFGAGSRLTVL.